The 29 T cell receptor beta chains below all came from one sample that was sequenced in a study of T-cell reconstitution after alpha-beta-depleted transplantation in children. Unique molecular identifiers were used to barcode this TCRbeta library. From the PCR reads, TCRdb called clonotypes with MiXCR, one entry per CDR3 protein. Among roughly 500,000 distinct CDR3 sequences listed, around 18% were seen once. Sequenced material: PBMCs from the stem cell graft donor, taken from the stem cell graft. The origin of the receptors is a human donor who donated a stem cell graft to a child with acute lymphoblastic leukemia.

This clonotype has only a few counts. The genes are TRBV5-1 and TRBJ2-7; 10 nucleotides match TRBD2. The germline V gene has CDR1 SGHRS and CDR2 YFSETQ. This CDR3 contains 14 residues. V lost 3 bases, J lost 4 bases, and 4 bases stayed unmatched. As DNA, the CDR3 is TGCGCCAGCAGCTCTAGCGGGAGACCGTACGAGCAGTACTTC. Encoded protein: CASSSSGRPYEQYF.

The chain joins TRBV19 to TRBJ2-1, with TRBD1 matching 8 bases. Germline CDR1 and CDR2: LNHDA and SQIVND (reference sequence). The CDR3 totals 14 residues. After removal of 7 bases from V and 6 bases from J, the junction contained 8 bases not matched to a gene. Here the CDR3 DNA reads TGTGCCAGTACTGGACAGGGTGTCTCCAATGAGCAGTTCTTC. Protein: CASTGQGVSNEQFF.

This chain links TRBV10-3 with TRBJ2-3; 9 nucleotides align to TRBD2. Germline values: CDR1 ENHRY, CDR2 SYGVKD. Trimming removed 2 bases from V and 4 bases from J; junction bases left unmatched: 7. The CDR3 consists of 16 residues. CDR3: CAISEPSSGIADTQYF. CDR3 DNA: TGTGCCATCAGTGAGCCTTCTAGCGGGATCGCAGATACGCAGTATTTT.

This clonotype was detected a few times. The chain uses TRBV6-5 and TRBJ1-2; 7 bases line up with TRBD1. This CDR3 comprises 14 residues. Germline V gene sequence: CDR1 MNHEY, CDR2 SVGAGI. The J segment lost 7 bases and the V segment lost 0 bases, leaving 5 bases of the junction unmatched. CDR3: CASSYSNSGGGYTF. The CDR3 DNA is TGTGCCAGCAGTTACTCAAATTCAGGGGGTGGCTACACCTTC.

In DNA, the CDR3 is TGCAGTGCTAGTAGGTTCAGGGGGCAGTACGAGCAGTACTTC. Encoded protein: CSASRFRGQYEQYF. The chain carries TRBV20-1 and TRBJ2-7; 8 bases agree with TRBD1. This CDR3 has 14 residues. Germline V lookup: CDR1 DFQATT, CDR2 SNEGSKA (reference sequence). Unmatched junction bases numbered 8, after V lost 3 bases and J lost 4 bases.

This chain's CDR3 is CASSLFGVGETQYF. As DNA, the CDR3 is TGTGCCAGCAGCTTATTCGGGGTCGGCGAGACCCAGTACTTC. V is TRBV7-7 and J is TRBJ2-5; the D gene is possibly TRBD2 (5 bases). The CDR3 sequence is 14 residues long. V was trimmed by 2 bases and J by 5 bases, leaving 12 bases between them. CDR1 is SSHAT, CDR2 FNYEAQ, per germline (reference sequence).

Many counts were recorded for this clonotype. This chain uses TRBV5-1 with TRBJ2-4, with 10 bases fitting TRBD1. This CDR3 contains 14 residues. V lost 4 bases to trimming and J lost 8 bases; unmatched junction nucleotides: 6. Germline CDR1 reads SGHRS; CDR2 reads YFSETQ. CDR3 in DNA: TGCGCCAGCAGCCCCGGGACAGGGGAGGACATTCAGTACTTC. It translates to CASSPGTGEDIQYF.

The chain employs TRBV29-1 and TRBJ1-4; D perhaps matches TRBD1 (5 bases). This CDR3 is 12 amino acids long. Per germline, CDR1 SQVTM and CDR2 ANQGSEA. The V and J ends lost 4 bases and 8 bases respectively, with 11 bases between them. The CDR3 DNA follows: TGCAGCGTTGGCTGGGACGGCGAAAAACTGTTTTTT. It specifies CSVGWDGEKLFF.

In this sample, this clonotype turned up a few times. The rearrangement joins TRBV12-3 or TRBV12-4 to TRBJ2-5; 7 nucleotides align to TRBD2. Germline trimming cut 1 base from V and 9 bases from J; bases unmatched to any gene: 8. The CDR3 totals 14 residues. This chain's CDR3 is CASSLGGLGSAQYF. The CDR3 DNA is TGTGCCAGCAGTTTAGGAGGACTAGGGTCGGCCCAGTACTTC.

The rearrangement joins TRBV5-6 to TRBJ1-3, with D perhaps matching TRBD1 (5 bases). Germline CDR1 reads SGHDT; CDR2 reads YYEEEE. Trimming took 3 bases from V and 10 from J, leaving 8 bases between them. This CDR3 contains 11 residues. The CDR3 DNA is TGTGCCAGCAGCTGGGGGACGACCATATATTTT. The encoded protein is CASSWGTTIYF.

The chain has TRBV29-1 and TRBJ1-1; 10 positions match TRBD1. V shed 7 bases and J 4 bases; nucleotides not matched to a gene: 6. The length of the CDR3 is 13 residues. Looked up from germline, CDR1 is SQVTM and CDR2 is ANQGSEA. CDR3: CSDLTGGGTEAFF. CDR3 sequence (DNA): TGCAGCGATCTGACAGGGGGCGGCACTGAAGCTTTCTTT. Together with reference TRBV29-1 and TRBJ1-1, the CDR3 gives the full variable domain: SAVISQKPSRDICQRGTSLTIQCQVDSQVTMMFWYRQQPGQSLTLIATANQGSEATYESGFVIDKFPISRPNLTFSTLTVSNMSPEDSSIYLCSDLTGGGTEAFFGQGTRLTVV.

This chain joins TRBV4-1 and TRBJ2-5; D is possibly TRBD1 (6 bases). The CDR3 runs 16 residues. V gave up 0 bases and J gave up 3 bases, with 14 bases separating them. Germline-derived CDR1 and CDR2 are MGHRA and YSYEKL. This CDR3 is CASSQDLRAGEETQYF. CDR3 bases: TGCGCCAGCAGCCAAGATCTCCGCGCAGGGGAAGAGACCCAGTACTTC.

This clonotype came up a few times. This chain links TRBV7-9 with TRBJ1-5; 11 bases match TRBD1. With 4 bases clipped from V and 6 bases from J, the junction kept 11 bases outside the gene matches. The germline V gene encodes CDR1 SEHNR and CDR2 FQNEAQ (reference sequence). There are 17 residues in the CDR3. CDR3 amino acids: CASSSSDRGRLTQPQHF. CDR3 in DNA: TGTGCCAGCAGCTCTTCGGACAGGGGGCGCCTAACTCAGCCCCAGCATTTT.

This clonotype was seen only a few times. The chain recombines TRBV12-3 or TRBV12-4 with TRBJ2-7; tentatively, D is TRBD1 or TRBD2 (6 bases each). The CDR3 is 15 residues long. V was cut by 2 bases and J by 4 bases, with 15 bases left in between. For the CDR3, the DNA is TGTGCCAGCAGTTTACTCACAGGGACTTTTTACGAGCAGTACTTC. Translated: CASSLLTGTFYEQYF.

This clonotype was detected a few times. The V call is TRBV13, the J call TRBJ1-1, with D uncertain. CDR1 and CDR2 (germline): PRHDT, FYEKMQ (reference sequence). V lost 2 bases to trimming and J lost 1 base, with 5 bases between them. The CDR3 is made up of 13 amino acids. CDR3: CASSLYQNTEAFF. The CDR3, as DNA: TGTGCCAGCAGCTTATATCAGAACACTGAAGCTTTCTTT.

This clonotype has more than one count but fewer than ten. V is TRBV20-1 and J is TRBJ2-5; D unclear. Trimming shortened V by 1 base and J by 1 base, and 7 bases separated the two germline ends. Per the germline V gene, CDR1 is DFQATT and CDR2 is SNEGSKA (reference sequence). This CDR3 has 13 residues. CDR3 amino acids: CSARGPFQETQYF. CDR3 nucleotides: TGCAGTGCTAGAGGCCCCTTCCAAGAGACCCAGTACTTC.

This chain links TRBV6-5 with TRBJ2-2, with a possible D match to TRBD1 (6 bases). The germline gives CDR1 MNHEY, CDR2 SVGAGI. The V and J ends lost 7 bases and 7 bases respectively, with 13 bases between them. The CDR3 covers 13 residues. Here the CDR3 DNA reads TGTGCCAGCATCTTGGGGGCCGTCGGGGAGCTGTTTTTT. This codes for CASILGAVGELFF.

The table lists this clonotype with a few counts. V gene TRBV20-1 combines with J gene TRBJ1-1; the match to TRBD1 covers 7 bases. Germline V lookup: CDR1 DFQATT, CDR2 SNEGSKA (reference sequence). Trimming removed 6 bases from V and 3 bases from J; junction bases left unmatched: 10. This CDR3 has 14 amino acids. The CDR3 spells CSANTDRLYTEAFF. The CDR3 DNA is TGCAGTGCGAATACGGACAGGCTGTACACTGAAGCTTTCTTT.

V and J are TRBV4-1 and TRBJ1-5; 7 positions match TRBD1. CDR1 and CDR2 from the germline V gene are MGHRA and YSYEKL. V dropped 4 bases and J dropped 3; count of bases not matched to a gene: 9. This CDR3 has 16 amino acids. CDR3 protein: CASSLGTAVYNQPQHF. CDR3 sequence (DNA): TGCGCCAGCAGCCTCGGGACAGCGGTTTACAATCAGCCCCAGCATTTT.

This clonotype showed up just a few times. The genes are TRBV20-1 and TRBJ1-5; D is possibly TRBD1 (5 bases). The V end was cut by 7 bases, the J end by 1 base, with 29 bases between. The V gene's germline CDR1 is DFQATT and CDR2 SNEGSKA (reference sequence). CDR3 length: 19 residues. CDR3 residues: CSVPTYQGPRKGSNQPQHF. The CDR3 bases are TGCAGTGTTCCTACTTACCAGGGACCCCGGAAGGGAAGCAATCAGCCCCAGCATTTT.

This clonotype has more than one count but fewer than ten. CDR3 sequence (DNA): TGTGCCAGCAGTCTGACAGGGCCTGGAAACACCATATATTTT. Its translation is CASSLTGPGNTIYF. The rearrangement uses TRBV12-3 or TRBV12-4 and TRBJ1-3, with 7 bases identical to TRBD1. This CDR3 spans 14 amino acids. The V gene end was trimmed by 5 bases and the J gene end by 2 bases; junction bases not matched to a gene: 3.

CDR3 sequence: CASSLNSGTRGAFF. The CDR3 coding sequence is TGTGCCAGCAGCTTAAACAGCGGGACCCGGGGAGCTTTCTTT. V is TRBV7-9 and J is TRBJ1-1; tentatively, D is TRBD1 (5 bases). The germline CDR1 and CDR2 sequences are SEHNR and FQNEAQ (reference sequence). V lost 2 bases and J 10 bases, leaving 17 bases between the germline ends. The length of the CDR3 is 14 residues.

CDR3 bases: TGTGCCAGTACCACTGCCTGGGGGAGATGGGAGCAGTATTTT. The encoded protein is CASTTAWGRWEQYF. The gene calls are TRBV19 and TRBJ2-3; D tentatively fits TRBD1 or TRBD2 (5 bases each). This CDR3 contains 14 residues. V was pared by 7 bases and J by 11 bases, with 22 bases between. Germline assignment: CDR1 LNHDA and CDR2 SQIVND (reference sequence).

This clonotype turned up a few times. The chain links TRBV27 to TRBJ2-1; the D gene is possibly TRBD1 (5 bases). This CDR3 region has 14 residues. V was cut by 5 bases and J by 0 bases, with 8 bases left in between. Germline values: CDR1 MNHEY, CDR2 SMNVEV (reference sequence). CDR3 sequence: CASSGADSYNEQFF. Written as DNA, the CDR3 is TGTGCCAGCAGTGGGGCGGACTCCTACAATGAGCAGTTCTTC.

This clonotype was observed a few times. The rearrangement joins TRBV24-1 to TRBJ1-1; 8 bases agree with TRBD1. V was clipped by 3 bases and J by 2 bases; unmatched bases: 7. The germline V gene encodes CDR1 KGHDR and CDR2 SFDVKD. CDR3 length: 16 amino acids. The CDR3 DNA reads as TGTGCCACCAGTGATGGAACAGGGGGAGGTAACACTGAAGCTTTCTTT. It yields the protein CATSDGTGGGNTEAFF.

As for this clonotype: At one end the junction does not follow the germline gene, possibly because of a read error. This rearrangement joins TRBV9 to TRBJ2-7; the D gene could be TRBD1 or TRBD2 (5 bases each). Germline V gene lookup returns CDR1 SGDLS and CDR2 YYNGEE. CDR3 size: 16 residues. CDR3 amino acids: CASSPYPGTETYEEYF. CDR3 coding DNA: TGTGCCAGCAGCCCCTATCCCGGGACGGAAACCTACGAGGAGTACTTC.

The table lists this clonotype with a few counts. The genes are TRBV6-6 and TRBJ1-2, with unresolved D. Germline CDR1 is MNHNY and CDR2 is SVGAGI (reference sequence). The CDR3 extends over 12 amino acids. Trimming stripped 6 bases from V and 5 bases from J, with 10 bases between. The CDR3 sequence: CASSQIRYGYTF. The CDR3 DNA sequence: TGTGCCAGCAGCCAAATTAGGTATGGCTACACCTTC.

The V and J genes are TRBV9 and TRBJ2-3, with 11 bases matching TRBD2. Germline values: CDR1 SGDLS, CDR2 YYNGEE. The length of the CDR3 is 15 residues. The junction had 5 bases not matched to a gene; V was cut back by 3 bases and J by 5 bases. CDR3 DNA: TGTGCCAGCAGCGGTAGCGGGAGGGCCGTAGATACGCAGTATTTT. This sequence encodes CASSGSGRAVDTQYF.

The genes are TRBV20-1 and TRBJ1-1, with D unclear. The CDR3 is made up of 14 amino acids. Germline V lookup: CDR1 DFQATT, CDR2 SNEGSKA (reference sequence). V shed 0 bases and J shed 0 bases, with 8 bases lying between them. The CDR3 bases are TGCAGTGCTAGAGATCCCCCTTTGAACACTGAAGCTTTCTTT. It specifies CSARDPPLNTEAFF.